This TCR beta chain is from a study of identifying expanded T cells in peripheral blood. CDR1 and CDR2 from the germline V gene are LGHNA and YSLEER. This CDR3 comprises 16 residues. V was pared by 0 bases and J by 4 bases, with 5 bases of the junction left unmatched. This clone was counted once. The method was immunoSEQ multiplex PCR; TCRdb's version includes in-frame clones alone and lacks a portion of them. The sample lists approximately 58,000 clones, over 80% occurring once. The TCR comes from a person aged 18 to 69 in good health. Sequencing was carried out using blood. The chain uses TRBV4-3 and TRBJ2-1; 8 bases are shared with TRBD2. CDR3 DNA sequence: TGCGCCAGCAGCCAAGATTACCAGCGGGGGTACAATGAGCAGTTCTTC. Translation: CASSQDYQRGYNEQFF.